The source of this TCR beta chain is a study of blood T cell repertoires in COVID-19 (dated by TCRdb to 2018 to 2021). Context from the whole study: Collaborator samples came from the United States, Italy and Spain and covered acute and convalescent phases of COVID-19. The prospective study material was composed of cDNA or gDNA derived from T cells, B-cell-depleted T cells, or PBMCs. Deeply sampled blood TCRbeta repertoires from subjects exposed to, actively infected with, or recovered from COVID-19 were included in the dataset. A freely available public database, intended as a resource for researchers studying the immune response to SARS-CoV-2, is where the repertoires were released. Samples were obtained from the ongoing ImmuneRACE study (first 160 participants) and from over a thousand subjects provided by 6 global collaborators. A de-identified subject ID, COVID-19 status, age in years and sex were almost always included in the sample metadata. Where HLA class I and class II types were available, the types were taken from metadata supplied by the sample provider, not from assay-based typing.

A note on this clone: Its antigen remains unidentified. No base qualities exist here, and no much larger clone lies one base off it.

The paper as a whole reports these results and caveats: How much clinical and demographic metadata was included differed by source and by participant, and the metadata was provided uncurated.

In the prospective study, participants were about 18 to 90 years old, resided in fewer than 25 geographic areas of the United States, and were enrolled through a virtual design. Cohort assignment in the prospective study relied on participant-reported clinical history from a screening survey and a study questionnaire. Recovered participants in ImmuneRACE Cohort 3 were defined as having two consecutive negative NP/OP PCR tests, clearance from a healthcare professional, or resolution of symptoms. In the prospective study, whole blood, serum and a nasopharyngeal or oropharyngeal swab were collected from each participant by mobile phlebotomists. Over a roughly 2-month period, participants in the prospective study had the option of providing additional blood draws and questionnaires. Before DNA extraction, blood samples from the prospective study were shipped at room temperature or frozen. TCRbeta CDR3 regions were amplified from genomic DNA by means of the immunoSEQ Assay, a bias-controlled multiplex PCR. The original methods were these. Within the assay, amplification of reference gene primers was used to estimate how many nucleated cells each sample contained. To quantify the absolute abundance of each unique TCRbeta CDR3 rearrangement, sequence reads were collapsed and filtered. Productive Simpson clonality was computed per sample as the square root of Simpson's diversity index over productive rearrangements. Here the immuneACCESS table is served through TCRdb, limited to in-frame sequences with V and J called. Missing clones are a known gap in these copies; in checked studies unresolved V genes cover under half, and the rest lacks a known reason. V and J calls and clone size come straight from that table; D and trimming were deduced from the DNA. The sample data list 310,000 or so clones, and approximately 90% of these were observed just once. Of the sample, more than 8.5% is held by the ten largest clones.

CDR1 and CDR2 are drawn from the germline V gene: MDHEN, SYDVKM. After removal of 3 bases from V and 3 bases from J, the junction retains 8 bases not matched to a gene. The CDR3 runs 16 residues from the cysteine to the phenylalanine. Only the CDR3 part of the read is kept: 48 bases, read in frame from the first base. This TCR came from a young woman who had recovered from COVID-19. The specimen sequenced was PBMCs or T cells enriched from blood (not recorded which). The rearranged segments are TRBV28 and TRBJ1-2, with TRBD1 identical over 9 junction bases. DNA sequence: TGTGCCAGCAGTTTTTCCGGGACAGGGATTTACTATGGCTACACCTTC. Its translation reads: CASSFSGTGIYYGYTF.